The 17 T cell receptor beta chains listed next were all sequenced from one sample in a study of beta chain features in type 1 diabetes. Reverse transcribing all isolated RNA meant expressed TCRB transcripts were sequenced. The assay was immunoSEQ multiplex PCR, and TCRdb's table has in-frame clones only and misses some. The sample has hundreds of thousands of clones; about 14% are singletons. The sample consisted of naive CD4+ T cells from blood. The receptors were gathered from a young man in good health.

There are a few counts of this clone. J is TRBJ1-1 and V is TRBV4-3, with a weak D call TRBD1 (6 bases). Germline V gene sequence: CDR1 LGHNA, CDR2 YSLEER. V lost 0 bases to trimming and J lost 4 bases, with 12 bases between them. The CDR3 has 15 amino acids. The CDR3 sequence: CASSQDRGIITEAFF. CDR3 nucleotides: TGCGCCAGCAGCCAAGATAGGGGGATCATCACTGAAGCTTTCTTT.

Here the CDR3 reads CASSQGLAGGPSRAYNEQFF. In DNA form, the CDR3 reads TGCGCCAGCAGCCAAGGACTAGCGGGAGGGCCCTCTAGGGCCTACAATGAGCAGTTCTTC. J is TRBJ2-1 and V is TRBV4-3; 14 bases match TRBD2. J was trimmed by 2 bases and V by 1 base; bases with no gene match: 10. The CDR3 spans 20 residues. Germline V gene sequence: CDR1 LGHNA, CDR2 YSLEER.

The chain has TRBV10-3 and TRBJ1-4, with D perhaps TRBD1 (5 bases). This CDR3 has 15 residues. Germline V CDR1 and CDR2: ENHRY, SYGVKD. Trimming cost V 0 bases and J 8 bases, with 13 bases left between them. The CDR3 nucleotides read TGTGCCATCAGTGAGTCAGGGGTGTCGGGAGAAAAACTGTTTTTT. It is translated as CAISESGVSGEKLFF.

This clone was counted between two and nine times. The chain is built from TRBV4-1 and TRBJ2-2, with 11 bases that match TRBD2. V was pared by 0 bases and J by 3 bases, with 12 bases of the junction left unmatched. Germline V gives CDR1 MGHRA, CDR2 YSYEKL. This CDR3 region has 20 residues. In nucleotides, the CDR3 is TGCGCCAGCAGCCAAGATGCCCTCCTAGCGGGGGGCATCGACACCGGGGAGCTGTTTTTT. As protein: CASSQDALLAGGIDTGELFF.

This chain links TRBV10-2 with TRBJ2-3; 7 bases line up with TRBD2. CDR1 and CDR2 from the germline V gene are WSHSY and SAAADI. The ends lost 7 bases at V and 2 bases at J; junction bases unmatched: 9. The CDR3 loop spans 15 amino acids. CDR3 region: CASIPGLTPTDTQYF. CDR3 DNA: TGCGCCAGCATACCGGGACTAACCCCCACAGATACGCAGTATTTT.

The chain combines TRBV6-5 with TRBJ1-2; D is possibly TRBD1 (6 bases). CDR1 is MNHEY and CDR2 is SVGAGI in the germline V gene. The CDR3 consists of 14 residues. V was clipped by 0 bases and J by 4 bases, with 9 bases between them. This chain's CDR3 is CASSYSQGAYGYTF. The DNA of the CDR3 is TGTGCCAGCAGTTACTCACAGGGTGCCTATGGCTACACCTTC.

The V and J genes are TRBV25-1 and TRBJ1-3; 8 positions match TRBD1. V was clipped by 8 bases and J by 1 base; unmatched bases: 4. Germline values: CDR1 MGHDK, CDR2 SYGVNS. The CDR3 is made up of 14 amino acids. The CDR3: CASSRTGSGNTIYF. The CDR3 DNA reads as TGTGCCAGCTCCCGGACAGGGTCTGGAAACACCATATATTTT.

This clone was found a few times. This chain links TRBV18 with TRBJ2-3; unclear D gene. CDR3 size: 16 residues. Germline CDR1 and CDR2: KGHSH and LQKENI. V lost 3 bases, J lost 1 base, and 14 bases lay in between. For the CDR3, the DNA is TGTGCCAGCTCACCTCGGGTGGGCATTGGCACAGATACGCAGTATTTT. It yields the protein CASSPRVGIGTDTQYF.

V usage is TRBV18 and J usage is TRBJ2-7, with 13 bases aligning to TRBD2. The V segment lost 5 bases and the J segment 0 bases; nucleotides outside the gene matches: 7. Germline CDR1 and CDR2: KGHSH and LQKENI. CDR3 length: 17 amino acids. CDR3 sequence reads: CASSAGLAGPSSYEQYF. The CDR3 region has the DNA TGTGCCAGCTCAGCGGGACTAGCGGGACCAAGCTCCTACGAGCAGTACTTC.

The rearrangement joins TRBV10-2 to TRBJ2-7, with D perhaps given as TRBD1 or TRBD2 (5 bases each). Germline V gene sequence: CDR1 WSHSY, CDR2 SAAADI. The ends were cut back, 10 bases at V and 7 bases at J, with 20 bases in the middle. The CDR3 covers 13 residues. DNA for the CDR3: TGCGCCATCTCTAACACCGGGGCGAGAGAGCAGTACTTC. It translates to CAISNTGAREQYF.

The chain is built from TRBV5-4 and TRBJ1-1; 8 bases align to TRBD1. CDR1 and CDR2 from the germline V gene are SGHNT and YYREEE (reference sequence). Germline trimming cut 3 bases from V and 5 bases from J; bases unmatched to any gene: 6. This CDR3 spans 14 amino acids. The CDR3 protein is CASSSGQGSTEAFF. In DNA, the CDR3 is TGTGCCAGCAGCTCCGGACAGGGAAGTACTGAAGCTTTCTTT.

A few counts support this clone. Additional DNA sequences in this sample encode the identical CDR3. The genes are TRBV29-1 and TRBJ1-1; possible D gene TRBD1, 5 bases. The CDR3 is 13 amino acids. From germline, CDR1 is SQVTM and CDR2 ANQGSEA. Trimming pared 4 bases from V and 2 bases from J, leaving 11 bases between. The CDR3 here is CSVVRQGNTEAFF. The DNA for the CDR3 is TGCAGCGTTGTTAGGCAGGGAAACACTGAAGCTTTCTTT.

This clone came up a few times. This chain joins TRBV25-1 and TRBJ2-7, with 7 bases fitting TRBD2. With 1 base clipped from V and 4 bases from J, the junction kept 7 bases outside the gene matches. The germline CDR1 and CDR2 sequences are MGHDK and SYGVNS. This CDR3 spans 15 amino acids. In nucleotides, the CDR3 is TGTGCCAGCAGTGAATTCGGGAGGTACCGGTACGAGCAGTACTTC. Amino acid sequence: CASSEFGRYRYEQYF.

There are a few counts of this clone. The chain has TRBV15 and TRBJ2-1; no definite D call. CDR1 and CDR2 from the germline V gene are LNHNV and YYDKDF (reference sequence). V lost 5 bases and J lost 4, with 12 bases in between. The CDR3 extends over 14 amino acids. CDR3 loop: CATSLNVEYNEQFF. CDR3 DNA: TGTGCCACCAGCCTAAATGTAGAATACAATGAGCAGTTCTTC. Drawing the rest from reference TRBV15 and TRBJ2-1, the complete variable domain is DAMVIQNPRYQVTQFGKPVTLSCSQTLNHNVMYWYQQKSSQAPKLLFHYYDKDFNNEADTPDNFQSRRPNTSFCFLDIRSPGLGDTAMYLCATSLNVEYNEQFFGPGTRLTVL.

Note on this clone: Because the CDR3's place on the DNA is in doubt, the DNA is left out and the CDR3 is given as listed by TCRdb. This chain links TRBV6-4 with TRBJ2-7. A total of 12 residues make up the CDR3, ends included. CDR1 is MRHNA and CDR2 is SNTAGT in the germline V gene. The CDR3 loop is CASILGWYEQYF.

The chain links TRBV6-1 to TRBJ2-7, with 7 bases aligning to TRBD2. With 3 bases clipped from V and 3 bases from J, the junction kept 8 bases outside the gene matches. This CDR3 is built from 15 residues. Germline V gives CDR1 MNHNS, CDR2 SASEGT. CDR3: CASSDYWGGNYEQYF. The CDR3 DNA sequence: TGTGCCAGCAGTGACTACTGGGGAGGGAACTACGAGCAGTACTTC.

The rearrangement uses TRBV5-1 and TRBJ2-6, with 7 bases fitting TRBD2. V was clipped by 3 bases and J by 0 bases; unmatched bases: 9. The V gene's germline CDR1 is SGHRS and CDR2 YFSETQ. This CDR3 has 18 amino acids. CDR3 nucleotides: TGCGCCAGCAGCTCTAAGACTAGCCTGTCCTCTGGGGCCAACGTCCTGACTTTC. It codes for CASSSKTSLSSGANVLTF.